These T cell receptor beta chains were read from a single sample in a study of cytomegalovirus exposure and HLA in healthy donors. Assay: immunoSEQ multiplex PCR; the TCRdb copy retains only in-frame clones and omits some. The sample lists about 160,000 clones, roughly four fifths seen once, with 3.5% to 5% in the top ten. The sample consisted of PBMCs. All receptors come from a man aged 50-59 years in good health and CMV-seropositive. The CDR3 runs from the conserved cysteine through the conserved F or W. The D gene is left open where the match is weak. Rows may omit the clone size; those that give it use once, few, many or a size class.

v_call,clone_size,j_call,d_call,cdr3_nt,cdr3_aa
TRBV5-4,once,TRBJ2-7,TRBD2,TGTGCCAGCAGCGCGTATCTAGCGGGAGGCTCCTACGAGCAGTACTTC,CASSAYLAGGSYEQYF
TRBV13,.,TRBJ2-1,.,TGTGCCAGCAGGATTTACAGCTACAATGAGCAGTTCTTC,CASRIYSYNEQFF
TRBV6-1,once,TRBJ2-7,.,TGTGCCAGCAGCTCCAGGGGAGGGTACGAGCAGTACTTC,CASSSRGGYEQYF
TRBV10-3,.,TRBJ1-3,.,TGTGCCATCAGTCCTGGACAGATCTCTGGAAACACCATATATTTT,CAISPGQISGNTIYF
TRBV5-1,.,TRBJ2-2,.,TGCGCCAGCAGCTTGGACAACGGGGAGCTGTTTTTT,CASSLDNGELFF
TRBV14,.,TRBJ2-3,.,TGTGCCAGCAGCCAAGATCTTATGTCCCTGAGCACAGATACGCAGTATTTT,CASSQDLMSLSTDTQYF
TRBV18,.,TRBJ2-7,TRBD2,TGTGCCAGCTCACCAGCGTTAATAGCGGGGACCACCTACGAGCAGTACTTC,CASSPALIAGTTYEQYF
TRBV30,.,TRBJ2-7,.,TGTGCCTGGAGTAGATGGACAGCCTACGAGCAGTACTTC,CAWSRWTAYEQYF
TRBV7-9,once,TRBJ2-1,.,TGTGCCAGCAGCTTATCAGGCGGGTATTCCTACAATGAGCAGTTCTTC,CASSLSGGYSYNEQFF
TRBV5-1,.,TRBJ2-2,.,TGCGCCAGCAGCTTGGCCGGGGTCGCCGGGGAGCTGTTTTTT,CASSLAGVAGELFF
TRBV27,.,TRBJ2-7,TRBD2,TGTGCCAGCAGTTTAAGCGGGGGGGACTACGAGCAGTACTTC,CASSLSGGDYEQYF
TRBV28,.,TRBJ2-5,.,TGTGCCAGCAGTTTAGGTTCGGGACAACAAGAGACCCAGTACTTC,CASSLGSGQQETQYF
TRBV7-2,.,TRBJ1-2,.,TGTGCCAGCAGCTTGCAGGGATATGGCTACACCTTC,CASSLQGYGYTF
TRBV6-6,.,TRBJ1-1,.,TGTGCCAGCAGTACCTGGGCGGGCGAAGCTTTCTTT,CASSTWAGEAFF
TRBV11-2,.,TRBJ1-6,.,TGTGCCAGCAGCTTAGATAGGGGGGGAATATCACCCCTCCACTTT,CASSLDRGGISPLHF
TRBV4-2,.,TRBJ2-3,TRBD2,TGTGCCAGCAGCCAACTGACTAGCGGGAGTGTAGATACGCAGTATTTT,CASSQLTSGSVDTQYF
TRBV6-6,.,TRBJ1-3,.,TGTGCCAGCAGTTCCCCTACAGAAAGCTCTGGAAACACCATATATTTT,CASSSPTESSGNTIYF
TRBV30,.,TRBJ2-2,.,TGTGCCTGGAGTGGTGGCAAAAACACCGGGGAGCTGTTTTTT,CAWSGGKNTGELFF
TRBV11-2,once,TRBJ2-4,.,TGTGCCAGCAGCTTAGTGCCCGGGGCCAAAAACATTCAGTACTTC,CASSLVPGAKNIQYF
TRBV28,.,TRBJ1-3,.,TGTGCCAGCAGTTTCTTCAGTCTGTTAAATGCTGGAAACACCATATATTTT,CASSFFSLLNAGNTIYF
TRBV28,.,TRBJ2-2,TRBD1,TGTGCCAGCAGTTTATTTAACAGGGGGCCCACCGGGGAGCTGTTTTTT,CASSLFNRGPTGELFF
TRBV13,.,TRBJ2-5,TRBD1,TGTGCCAGCAGCTCGGCTGGACAGGGCATTCCCCAAGAGACCCAGTACTTC,CASSSAGQGIPQETQYF
TRBV18,.,TRBJ1-1,.,TGTGCCAGCTCACCATCGGCAGGGGACGCTTTCTTT,CASSPSAGDAFF
TRBV9,.,TRBJ2-1,.,TGTGCCAGCAGCGAGCAGGAAGATGAGCAGTTCTTC,CASSEQEDEQFF
TRBV2,.,TRBJ2-7,TRBD2,TGTGCCAGCAGTTTCACTAGCGGGGTCTCCTACGAGCAGTACTTC,CASSFTSGVSYEQYF
TRBV6-5,.,TRBJ1-2,TRBD1,TGTGCCAGCAGAACGCCGGGACAGGGAAATGGCTACACCTTC,CASRTPGQGNGYTF
TRBV5-8,.,TRBJ1-1,.,TGTGCCAGCAGCTTGGCCCCGACAGCGTATTTGAACACTGAAGCTTTCTTT,CASSLAPTAYLNTEAFF
TRBV6-1,.,TRBJ1-4,TRBD1,TGTGCCAGCAGTGAAGCTTTCACAGGGGGAGGCGTTGAAAAACTGTTTTTT,CASSEAFTGGGVEKLFF
TRBV5-1,.,TRBJ1-2,.,TGCGCCAGCAGCTTGGCCCCTCAGGGATTCGGTAACTATGGCTACACCTTC,CASSLAPQGFGNYGYTF
TRBV13,.,TRBJ2-1,TRBD1,TGTGCCAGCAGCACCTGGGACAGAGGAGAGCAGTTCTTC,CASSTWDRGEQFF
TRBV7-2,.,TRBJ1-1,.,TGTGCCAGCAGCTTAGGTATGGGCAGATTCACTGAAGCTTTCTTT,CASSLGMGRFTEAFF
TRBV9,.,TRBJ2-7,TRBD1,TGTGCCAGCAGCGTCTCCCCGACAGGGGGAGAGCAGTACTTC,CASSVSPTGGEQYF
TRBV5-1,once,TRBJ2-2,.,TGCGCCAGCAGCTTGGGAGGAACAGACAGACCCGGGGAGCTGTTTTTT,CASSLGGTDRPGELFF
TRBV28,.,TRBJ2-5,TRBD2,TGTGCCAGCAGTTCTGAACTTAGCGGGATAGAGACCCAGTACTTC,CASSSELSGIETQYF
TRBV27,.,TRBJ1-4,.,TGTGCCAGCAGTTTCGGCGGTTATGAAAAACTGTTTTTT,CASSFGGYEKLFF
TRBV9,.,TRBJ2-2,TRBD1,TGTGCCAGCAGCGCGACAGGGGGCGTGGGCACCGGGGAGCTGTTTTTT,CASSATGGVGTGELFF
TRBV9,.,TRBJ2-3,TRBD2,TGTGCCAGCAGCGCCGGGACTAGCAGTGTCGCAGATACGCAGTATTTT,CASSAGTSSVADTQYF
TRBV5-1,.,TRBJ1-1,TRBD1,TGCGCCAGCAGCTTGGCCCAGCGACAGGGGGCAGAAGCTTTCTTT,CASSLAQRQGAEAFF
TRBV6-5,.,TRBJ2-7,TRBD2,TGTGCCAGCAGTTATGAGGGGCGCGGGAGCTACGAGCAGTACTTC,CASSYEGRGSYEQYF
TRBV12-5,few,TRBJ2-3,TRBD2,TGTGCTAGTTCCCAAGGTAGCGGGGGATTCACAGATACGCAGTATTTT,CASSQGSGGFTDTQYF
TRBV6-5,few,TRBJ1-1,.,TGTGCCAGCATGGGGGGGAACACTGAAGCTTTCTTT,CASMGGNTEAFF
TRBV28,.,TRBJ2-1,TRBD2,TGTGCCAGCAGTTTGACACTAGCGGGAGTAGGCAATGAGCAGTTCTTC,CASSLTLAGVGNEQFF
TRBV9,.,TRBJ2-1,.,TGTGCCAGCAGCGTAGCTAACAATGAGCAGTTCTTC,CASSVANNEQFF
TRBV2,once,TRBJ2-3,TRBD2,TGTGCCAGCAGTGGTAGAGGCGGGGGGGACACAGATACGCAGTATTTT,CASSGRGGGDTDTQYF
TRBV7-3,.,TRBJ2-1,.,TGTGCCAGCAGCTTAAGTGCGCGGGCCCCAAACAATGAGCAGTTCTTC,CASSLSARAPNNEQFF
TRBV28,.,TRBJ2-7,.,TGTGCCAGCAGTTCCCTCGCGGCAAACGAGCAGTACTTC,CASSSLAANEQYF
TRBV7-9,.,TRBJ2-7,TRBD1,TGTGCCAGCAGCTTAGGAGGGATCGGACAGGGGGCGAATGAGCAGTACTTC,CASSLGGIGQGANEQYF
TRBV7-9,.,TRBJ2-2,TRBD1,TGTTCCAGCAGCTCGGGACAGCTCTCTAGCACCGGGGAGCTGTTTTTT,CSSSSGQLSSTGELFF